This is a list of T cell receptor beta chains from one sample in a study of control samples from healthy donors and cancer patients. Produced via immunoSEQ multiplex PCR; TCRdb's table is partial and in-frame only. In the table there are approximately 100,000 clones, 90% of which are singletons. Sequenced: blood. The origin of the receptors is a human donor in good health. The donor label of this sample is uncertain. Both conserved end residues are part of each CDR3. D genes are given only for firm matches. Part of the rows lack a size; the others show once, few, many or a class for expanded clones.

V gene	clone size	J gene	D gene	CDR3 DNA	CDR3 protein
TRBV7-9	NA	TRBJ2-3	NA	TGTGCCAGCAGGTTACGAGGAGGGCGACTCCCCACAGATACGCAGTATTTT	CASRLRGGRLPTDTQYF
TRBV3-1/TRBV3-2	NA	TRBJ1-1	TRBD1	TGTGCCAGCAGCTCTTGGGACAGACGGAACACTGAAGCTTTCTTT	CASSSWDRRNTEAFF
TRBV9	NA	TRBJ1-5	NA	TGTGCCAGCAGCGTAGCAGGGAGCAATCAGCCCCAGCATTTT	CASSVAGSNQPQHF
TRBV19	NA	TRBJ2-2	NA	TGTGCCAGTCGTTACTCGGGGAACACCGGGGAGCTGTTTTTT	CASRYSGNTGELFF
TRBV3-1/TRBV3-2	NA	TRBJ2-3	TRBD2	TGTGCCAGCAGCCAATACAAAGCGGGGGCCGGGGCAGATACGCAGTATTTT	CASSQYKAGAGADTQYF
TRBV3-1/TRBV3-2	once	TRBJ2-1	TRBD1	TGTGCCAGCAGCCGGACGGGACAGGGGTTCTACAATGAGCAGTTCTTC	CASSRTGQGFYNEQFF
TRBV6-5	NA	TRBJ2-7	NA	TGTGCCAGCATCCCATATATCGGGGGCTACGAGCAGTACTTC	CASIPYIGGYEQYF
TRBV5-6	NA	TRBJ1-1	NA	TGTGCCAGCTACAAGAGGGCAGGAAACACTGAAGCTTTCTTT	CASYKRAGNTEAFF
TRBV6-1	NA	TRBJ1-2	NA	TGTGCCAGCAGTGAAGCGAGTAGTCGACTACGCTACACCTTC	CASSEASSRLRYTF
TRBV7-2	NA	TRBJ2-1	NA	TGTGCCAGCACCCAGCTGGTAGCCCAGCAGTTCTTC	CASTQLVAQQFF
TRBV24-1	NA	TRBJ2-1	NA	TGTGCCACCAGTGATTTGTTTCGTCACAGGGGAGGCTCCTACAATGAGCAGTTCTTC	CATSDLFRHRGGSYNEQFF
TRBV6-6	NA	TRBJ1-2	NA	TGTGCCAGCAGTTACGCGGGGACCTCTCAAGGCTATGGCTACACCTTC	CASSYAGTSQGYGYTF
TRBV7-9	NA	TRBJ2-1	TRBD1	TGTGCCAGCAGCCTGACAGGGTATGAGCAGTTCTTC	CASSLTGYEQFF
TRBV14	NA	TRBJ1-2	NA	TGTGCCAGCAGCCAAGATCTCCACACCGCGGGCTACACCTTC	CASSQDLHTAGYTF
TRBV7-8	few	TRBJ2-3	TRBD2	TGTGCCAGCAGCTTAAGCGGGGGGCTCCAAGATACGCAGTATTTT	CASSLSGGLQDTQYF
TRBV10-3	NA	TRBJ1-5	NA	TGTGCCATCAGTACGACGGAGGAGAAGCCCCAGCATTTT	CAISTTEEKPQHF
TRBV28	NA	TRBJ2-1	NA	TGTGCCAGCAGTCGGGGTAATGAGCAGTTCTTC	CASSRGNEQFF
TRBV12-3/TRBV12-4	once	TRBJ1-5	NA	TGTGCCAGCAGTTTTAGGGAGGATCAGCCCCAGCATTTT	CASSFREDQPQHF
TRBV2	NA	TRBJ2-1	TRBD1	TGTGCCAGCGGACAGGACGGTGGTTACAATGAGCAGTTCTTC	CASGQDGGYNEQFF
TRBV18	NA	TRBJ2-1	TRBD2	TGTGCCAGCTCACCCGGGAGCGGGGGGGCCAAGAACAGTGAGCAGTTCTTC	CASSPGSGGAKNSEQFF
TRBV19	NA	TRBJ2-2	TRBD1	TGTGCCAGTAGTGCCGGGACAGGGGGCGCGGACACCGGGGAGCTGTTTTTT	CASSAGTGGADTGELFF
TRBV15	NA	TRBJ1-3	NA	TGTGCCACCAGCAGAGATGTTCAGGGCAGTGGAAACACCATATATTTT	CATSRDVQGSGNTIYF
TRBV12-5	NA	TRBJ1-1	NA	TGTGCTAGTGGTTTAGGGAGTGACACTGAAGCTTTCTTT	CASGLGSDTEAFF
TRBV24-1	NA	TRBJ2-1	NA	TGTGCCACCAGAGGTGGCAATGAGCAGTTCTTC	CATRGGNEQFF
TRBV27	NA	TRBJ1-5	NA	TGTGCCAGCAGTTTTAATAGCAATCAGCCCCAGCATTTT	CASSFNSNQPQHF
TRBV11-3	NA	TRBJ2-1	TRBD2	TGTGCCAGCAGCCCCAGCGGGGACCAACCGTACAATGAGCAGTTCTTC	CASSPSGDQPYNEQFF
TRBV3-1/TRBV3-2	NA	TRBJ2-7	NA	TGTGCCAGCAGCCAAGATTGGGGGGCGACCTACGAGCAGTACTTC	CASSQDWGATYEQYF
TRBV5-4	NA	TRBJ2-3	NA	TGTGCCAGCAGCTTGGGAGGTGTCGGCACAGATACGCAGTATTTT	CASSLGGVGTDTQYF
TRBV2	NA	TRBJ1-2	NA	TGTGCCAGCAGCGTCGACAATACCCTTTCCGGCTACACCTTC	CASSVDNTLSGYTF
TRBV6-5	NA	TRBJ2-1	TRBD1	TGTGCCAGCACTAGCAGGGACAGCTCCTACAATGAGCAGTTCTTC	CASTSRDSSYNEQFF
TRBV29-1	NA	TRBJ2-5	NA	TGCAGCGTTGAAAAAGAGACCCAGTACTTC	CSVEKETQYF
TRBV6-1	few	TRBJ2-1	TRBD2	TGTGCCAGCAGTGAAGCTAGCGGGGGGAAGAATGAGCAGTTCTTC	CASSEASGGKNEQFF
TRBV27	NA	TRBJ1-5	NA	TGTGCCAGCAGTTATAGAGGGGGTAATCAGCCCCAGCATTTT	CASSYRGGNQPQHF
TRBV27	NA	TRBJ1-1	TRBD1	TGTGCCAGCAGTTACGGACAGGGGGCGGTTGGTGAAGCTTTCTTT	CASSYGQGAVGEAFF
TRBV20-1	NA	TRBJ1-1	TRBD1	TGCAGTGCTAGTGAAATTGACAGGGGAGCTTTCTTT	CSASEIDRGAFF
TRBV6-2/TRBV6-3	NA	TRBJ1-4	NA	TGTGCCAGCAGTTACATGGACAACGAAAAACTGTTTTTT	CASSYMDNEKLFF
TRBV3-1/TRBV3-2	NA	TRBJ1-4	NA	TGTGCCAGCAGCCCGATCATTGGCCCTGGGGGTGAAAAACTGTTTTTT	CASSPIIGPGGEKLFF
TRBV4-2	NA	TRBJ2-1	NA	TGTGCCAGCAGCCAAGATGATACAGGATCGGTCCTACGACCAAGGAATGAGCAGTTCTTC	CASSQDDTGSVLRPRNEQFF
TRBV9	NA	TRBJ2-1	NA	TGTGCCAGCAGCGTAGCTCCCACGATAAACAATGAGCAGTTCTTC	CASSVAPTINNEQFF
TRBV19	NA	TRBJ1-1	NA	TGTGCCAGTAGTATGGGACCAACAAGGAACACTGAAGCTTTCTTT	CASSMGPTRNTEAFF
TRBV28	NA	TRBJ1-5	NA	TGTGCCAGCAGTCACAATCAGCCCCAGCATTTT	CASSHNQPQHF
TRBV19	once	TRBJ1-1	TRBD1	TGTGCCAGTAGTAGACGGGACAGGAACACTGAAGCTTTCTTT	CASSRRDRNTEAFF
TRBV7-8	NA	TRBJ2-7	NA	TGTGCCAGCACCCCCCCCCAGGGGAACTACGAGCAGTACTTC	CASTPPQGNYEQYF
TRBV3-1/TRBV3-2	NA	TRBJ2-3	TRBD2	TGTGCCAGCAGCCCCAGTCGGGGGGAGACAGATACGCAGTATTTT	CASSPSRGETDTQYF
TRBV7-3	NA	TRBJ2-1	NA	TGTGCCAGCAGCTTGATTCGCTTTGACAGGAACAATGAGCAGTTCTTC	CASSLIRFDRNNEQFF
TRBV11-2	once	TRBJ2-5	TRBD1	TGTGCCAGCAGCTTAGGGGGTGTTGGACAGGGACAAGAGACCCAGTACTTC	CASSLGGVGQGQETQYF
TRBV11-2	NA	TRBJ2-5	NA	TGTGCCAGCAGCTTAAACAGCGGACAAAACCAAGAGACCCAGTACTTC	CASSLNSGQNQETQYF